This T cell receptor (beta chain) was profiled in a study of blood T cell repertoires in COVID-19. Authors' methods: Estimates of nucleated cell counts were drawn from the amplification of reference gene primers. This table comes from immunoSEQ multiplex PCR, and its TCRdb copy is limited to in-frame clones, with some not included. That table is the source of V, J and clone size, and D and trimming were worked out from the DNA. The sample has 70,000 or so clones, roughly 89% seen once. Germline V gene sequence: CDR1 MNHNS, CDR2 SASEGT. The V end was cut by 0 bases, the J end by 3 bases, with 8 bases between. The CDR3 length is 14 residues.

Sequencing was performed on peripheral blood. The J gene is TRBJ1-1, the V gene TRBV6-1; TRBD1 might be the D (5 bases). The clonotype comes from a woman in her 50s with acute or convalescent COVID-19. The CDR3 DNA reads as TGTGCCAGCAGTGAAGCCAGGGCGGACACTGAAGCTTTCTTT. This encodes CASSEARADTEAFF.